A selection of T cell receptor beta chains follows, all from one sample in a study of technical replicates of blood from several donors. Sequencing was performed with immunoSEQ multiplex PCR; in TCRdb, only in-frame clones are kept and a portion is missing. The sample yields around 57,000 clones, 94% seen once. The sample taken for sequencing was T cells isolated from PBMCs. All receptors come from a human donor in good health. CDR3s include the opening cysteine and the closing phenylalanine or tryptophan. D genes are given only for firm matches. Clone size is shown for a subset of rows, as once, few, many or a class of expanded clone.

-	-	TRBV7-9	TRBJ2-5	CASSPGGIETQYF	TGTGCCAGCAGCCCGGGCGGGATTGAGACCCAGTACTTC
once	-	TRBV5-6	TRBJ1-4	CASSLRGGRFPQELFF	TGTGCCAGCAGCTTGAGAGGGGGTAGGTTTCCCCAGGAACTGTTTTTT
-	TRBD1	TRBV13	TRBJ1-6	CASSSRTGLSSYNSPLHF	TGTGCCAGCAGCTCTAGGACAGGGCTGAGCTCCTATAATTCACCCCTCCACTTT
-	-	TRBV5-1	TRBJ2-1	CASSWPRPNEQFF	TGCGCCAGCAGCTGGCCCCGCCCCAATGAGCAGTTCTTC
-	TRBD2	TRBV5-1	TRBJ2-1	CASSLQASGDGNEQFF	TGCGCCAGCAGCTTGCAAGCTAGCGGGGACGGGAATGAGCAATTCTTC
-	TRBD1	TRBV7-9	TRBJ1-6	CASSSRETGKDSPLHF	TGTGCCAGCAGCTCGCGAGAGACAGGGAAAGATTCACCCCTCCACTTT
-	-	TRBV10-3	TRBJ1-5	CAISGTGDGQPQHF	TGTGCCATCAGCGGAACAGGTGATGGTCAGCCCCAGCATTTT
-	TRBD2	TRBV9	TRBJ2-1	CASSVAGGGTSGRNEQFF	TGTGCCAGCAGCGTAGCTGGCGGGGGGACTAGCGGGAGGAATGAGCAGTTCTTC
-	TRBD1	TRBV28	TRBJ1-4	CASRGQPDNEKLFF	TGTGCCAGCAGGGGACAGCCTGACAATGAAAAACTGTTTTTT
-	-	TRBV14	TRBJ1-1	CASSQKRQEGPSEAFF	TGTGCCAGCAGCCAAAAACGGCAGGAGGGGCCCTCTGAAGCTTTCTTT
-	-	TRBV20-1	TRBJ2-2	CSAGRTGELFF	TGCAGTGCAGGGAGGACCGGGGAGCTGTTTTTT
-	TRBD2	TRBV7-3	TRBJ2-2	CASSRGGEDTGELFF	TGTGCCAGCAGCCGGGGGGGCGAGGACACCGGGGAGCTGTTTTTT
-	-	TRBV11-3	TRBJ2-5	CASSLEWDRDTEGTETQYF	TGTGCCAGCAGCTTAGAATGGGATAGGGACACCGAGGGTACAGAGACCCAGTACTTC
-	-	TRBV28	TRBJ2-7	CASSLSEGSSYEQYF	TGTGCCAGCAGTTTATCGGAGGGGTCCTCTTACGAGCAGTACTTC
-	TRBD2	TRBV5-1	TRBJ2-1	CASSQTSGRASNEQFF	TGCGCCAGCAGCCAAACTAGCGGGAGGGCCAGCAATGAGCAGTTCTTC
once	TRBD1	TRBV11-2	TRBJ1-1	CASSQLGGTGNTEAFF	TGTGCCAGCAGCCAACTCGGGGGGACAGGCAACACTGAAGCTTTCTTT
-	TRBD1	TRBV11-3	TRBJ2-7	CASSLVFSRQGYEQYF	TGTGCCAGCAGCTTAGTGTTCTCCCGACAGGGCTACGAGCAGTACTTC
-	TRBD1	TRBV28	TRBJ1-2	CASSLSFGTGVLRYTF	TGTGCCAGCAGTTTGAGTTTTGGGACAGGGGTATTGCGCTACACCTTC
-	TRBD2	TRBV9	TRBJ2-1	CASSPEGTSGGNEQFF	TGTGCCAGCAGCCCCGAAGGGACTAGCGGGGGGAATGAGCAGTTCTTC
-	-	TRBV6-5	TRBJ2-3	CASRHTSTDTQYF	TGTGCCAGCAGACATACGTCCACAGATACGCAGTATTTT
-	-	TRBV7-9	TRBJ2-5	CASSSPMTGQETQYF	TGTGCCAGCAGCTCCCCCATGACGGGGCAAGAGACCCAGTACTTC
-	TRBD1	TRBV7-9	TRBJ2-4	CASSAGQGLAKNIQYF	TGTGCCAGCAGCGCAGGACAGGGATTAGCCAAAAACATTCAGTACTTC
-	TRBD1	TRBV13	TRBJ1-5	CASSLQGNQPQHF	TGTGCCAGCAGTCTACAGGGGAATCAGCCCCAGCATTTT
-	-	TRBV9	TRBJ2-1	CASSVEWRGLYNEQFF	TGTGCCAGCAGCGTAGAATGGCGGGGCCTTTACAATGAGCAGTTCTTC
-	TRBD1	TRBV18	TRBJ1-3	CASSPRTGAYSGNTIYF	TGTGCCAGCTCACCTAGGACAGGGGCTTACTCTGGAAACACCATATATTTT
-	-	TRBV29-1	TRBJ1-4	CSVASGEKLFF	TGCAGCGTTGCGTCAGGTGAAAAACTGTTTTTT
-	-	TRBV5-5	TRBJ2-7	CASSLAADRNYEQYF	TGTGCCAGCAGCTTGGCCGCCGACAGGAACTACGAGCAGTACTTC
-	-	TRBV9	TRBJ1-1	CASSPSGPGGSTEAFF	TGTGCCAGCAGCCCGTCTGGACCCGGGGGGAGCACTGAAGCTTTCTTT
-	TRBD2	TRBV5-1	TRBJ2-1	CASSSLTSGRGNEQFF	TGCGCCAGCAGCTCTTTGACTAGCGGGAGAGGTAATGAGCAGTTCTTC
-	-	TRBV28	TRBJ2-7	CASWRDDYEQYF	TGTGCCAGCTGGCGGGACGACTACGAGCAGTACTTC
few	TRBD1	TRBV6-5	TRBJ1-1	CASSTGQTEAFF	TGTGCCAGCAGCACGGGACAGACTGAAGCTTTCTTT
-	-	TRBV5-6	TRBJ2-1	CASSPQGFIHNEQFF	TGTGCCAGCAGCCCTCAGGGTTTTATCCACAATGAGCAGTTCTTC
-	-	TRBV7-9	TRBJ2-5	CASSLRGQETQYF	TGTGCCAGCAGCTTAAGGGGTCAAGAGACCCAGTACTTC
-	-	TRBV7-9	TRBJ2-1	CASSFPTESNEQFF	TGTGCCAGCAGCTTCCCCACCGAGAGTAATGAGCAGTTCTTC